This TCR beta chain emerged from a study of cytomegalovirus exposure and HLA in healthy donors. Study findings and constraints: Reports indicate that TCR beta sequences accurately predicted the HLA-A and HLA-B alleles of most subjects. Three chains linked to CMV were shown in vitro to be specific for CMV antigens.

The PCR used 60 Vbeta and 13 Jbeta primers. Measured with immunoSEQ multiplex PCR; TCRdb has only the in-frame clones, and not every one. The sample lists some 79,000 clones; 63% were seen once. A note on this clone: Its antigen is unknown.

This clonotype was obtained from a woman between 35 and 50 years old in good health and CMV-seropositive. Sequencing input: PBMCs.

Written as DNA, the CDR3 is TGTGCCAGCAGCTTAGTAGGAGGTGGGGAGACCCAGTACTTC. Translation: CASSLVGGGETQYF. The chain couples TRBV7-6 to TRBJ2-5; D is possibly TRBD2 (5 bases). CDR3 length equals 14 residues. The V and J ends lost 1 base and 5 bases respectively, with 11 bases between them. CDR1 is SGHVS and CDR2 is FNYEAQ in the germline V gene. The variable domain in full, with the rest retrieved from reference TRBV7-6 and TRBJ2-5, is GAGVSQSPRYKVTKRGQDVALRCDPISGHVSLYWYRQALGQGPEFLTYFNYEAQQDKSGLPNDRFSAERPEGSISTLTIQRTEQRDSAMYRCASSLVGGGETQYFGPGTRLLVL.